The TCR beta chain under discussion was sequenced for a study of shared clonotypes between healthy human individuals. Study at large: A donor's plate count was three for CD4 naive and three for CD4 memory; CD8 naive had two and CD8 memory one. Study-wide findings and caveats: The study's rarefaction showed incomplete sorted-subset sequencing despite large depth. Some naive CD4 clonotypes, around 5%, turned up in common across several donors. An anticipated effect of sequencing depth on clonotype sharing among donors was recognized.

With respect to this clone: Its antigen is currently unknown.

Produced via immunoSEQ multiplex PCR; TCRdb's table is partial and in-frame only. The table shows under 2.5 million clones, with 85% to 95% occurring only once. The CDR3 runs 15 residues. Between the trimmed V and J ends, which lost 2 bases and 8 bases, there was a span of 16 bases. CDR1 is SEHNR, CDR2 FQNEAQ, per germline (reference sequence). Sequenced material: naive CD4+ T cells from PBMCs. The sample's subset: CD45RA+ positively selected. The source of this sequence is a young man in good health. Some clones in this sample may be carry-over from other donors' samples. J is TRBJ2-1 and V is TRBV7-9; perhaps TRBD2 as D (5 bases). CDR3 sequence: CASSLSLPGGDEQFF. The DNA of the CDR3 is TGTGCCAGCAGCTTAAGTCTTCCCGGAGGCGATGAGCAGTTCTTC.